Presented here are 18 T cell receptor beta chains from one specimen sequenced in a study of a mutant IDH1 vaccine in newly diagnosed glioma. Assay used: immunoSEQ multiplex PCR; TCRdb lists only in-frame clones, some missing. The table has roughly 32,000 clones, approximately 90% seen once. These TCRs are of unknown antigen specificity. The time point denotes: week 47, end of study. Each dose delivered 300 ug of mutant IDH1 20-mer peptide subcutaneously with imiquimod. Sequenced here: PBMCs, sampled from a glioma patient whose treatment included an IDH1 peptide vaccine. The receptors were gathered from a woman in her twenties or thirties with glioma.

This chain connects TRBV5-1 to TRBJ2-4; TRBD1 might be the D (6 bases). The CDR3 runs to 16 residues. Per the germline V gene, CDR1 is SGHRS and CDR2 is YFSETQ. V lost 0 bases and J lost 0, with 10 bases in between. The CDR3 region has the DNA TGCGCCAGCAGCTTGGTAGGGGGTTTAGCCAAAAACATTCAGTACTTC. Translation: CASSLVGGLAKNIQYF.

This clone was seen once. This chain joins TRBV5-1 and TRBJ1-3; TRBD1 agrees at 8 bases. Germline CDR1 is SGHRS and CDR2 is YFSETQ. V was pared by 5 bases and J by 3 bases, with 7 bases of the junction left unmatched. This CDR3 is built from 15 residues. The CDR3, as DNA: TGCGCCAGCAGTCCGACAGGGGTGCGTGGAAACACCATATATTTT. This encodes CASSPTGVRGNTIYF.

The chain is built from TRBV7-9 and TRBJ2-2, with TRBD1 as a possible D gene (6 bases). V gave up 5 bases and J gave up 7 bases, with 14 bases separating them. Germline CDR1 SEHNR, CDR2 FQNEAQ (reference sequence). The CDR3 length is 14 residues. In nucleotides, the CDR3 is TGTGCCAGCAGCCCGAAGGGGGTTATCGGGGAGCTGTTTTTT. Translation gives CASSPKGVIGELFF.

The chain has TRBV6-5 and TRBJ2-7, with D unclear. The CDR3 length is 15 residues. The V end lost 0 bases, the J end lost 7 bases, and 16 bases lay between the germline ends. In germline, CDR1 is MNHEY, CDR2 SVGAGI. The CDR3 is CASSYSSLGSGEQYF. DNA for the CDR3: TGTGCCAGCAGTTACTCCAGCTTGGGGTCCGGGGAGCAGTACTTC.

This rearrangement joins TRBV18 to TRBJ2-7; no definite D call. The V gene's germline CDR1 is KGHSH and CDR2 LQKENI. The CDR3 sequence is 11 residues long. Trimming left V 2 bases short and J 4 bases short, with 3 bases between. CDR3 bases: TGTGCCAGCTCACCAGATTACGAGCAGTACTTC. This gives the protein CASSPDYEQYF.

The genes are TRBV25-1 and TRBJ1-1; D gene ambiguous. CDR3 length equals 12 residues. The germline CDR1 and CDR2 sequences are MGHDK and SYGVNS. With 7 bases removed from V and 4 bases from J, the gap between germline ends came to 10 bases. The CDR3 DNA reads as TGTGCCAGCAAGTGGGGTACCACTGAAGCTTTCTTT. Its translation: CASKWGTTEAFF.

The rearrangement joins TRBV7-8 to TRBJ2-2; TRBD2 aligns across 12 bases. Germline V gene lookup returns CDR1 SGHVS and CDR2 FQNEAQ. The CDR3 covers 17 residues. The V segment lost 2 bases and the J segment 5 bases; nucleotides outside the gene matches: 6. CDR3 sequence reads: CASSLPSGGALTGELFF. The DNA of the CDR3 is TGTGCCAGCAGCTTACCTAGCGGGGGGGCCCTGACCGGGGAGCTGTTTTTT.

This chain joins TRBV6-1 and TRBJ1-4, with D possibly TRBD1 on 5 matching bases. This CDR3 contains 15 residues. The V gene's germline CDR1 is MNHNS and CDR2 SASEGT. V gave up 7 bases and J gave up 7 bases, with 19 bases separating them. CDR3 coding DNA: TGTGCCAGCACGAATCTGGGGACCGAACGTGAAAAACTGTTTTTT. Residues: CASTNLGTEREKLFF.

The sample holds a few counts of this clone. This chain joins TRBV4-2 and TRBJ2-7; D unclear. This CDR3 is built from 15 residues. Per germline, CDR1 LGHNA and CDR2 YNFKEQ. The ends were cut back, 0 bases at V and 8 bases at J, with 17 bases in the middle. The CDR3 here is CASSQDMKVPPQQYF. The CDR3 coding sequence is TGTGCCAGCAGCCAAGATATGAAGGTGCCTCCCCAGCAGTACTTC.

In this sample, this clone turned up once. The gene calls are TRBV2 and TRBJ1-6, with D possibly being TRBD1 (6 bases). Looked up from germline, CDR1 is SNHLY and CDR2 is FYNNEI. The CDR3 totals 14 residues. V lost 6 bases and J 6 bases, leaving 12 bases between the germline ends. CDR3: CASSIGQTNSPLHF. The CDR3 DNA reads TGTGCCAGCAGCATCGGACAGACTAATTCACCCCTCCACTTT.

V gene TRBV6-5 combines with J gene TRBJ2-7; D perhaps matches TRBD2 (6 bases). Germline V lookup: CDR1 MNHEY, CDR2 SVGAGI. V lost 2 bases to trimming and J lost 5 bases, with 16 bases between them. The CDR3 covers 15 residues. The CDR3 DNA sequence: TGTGCCAGCAGTTACGGGGGGTCCTGGCTGGACGAGCAGTACTTC. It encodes CASSYGGSWLDEQYF.

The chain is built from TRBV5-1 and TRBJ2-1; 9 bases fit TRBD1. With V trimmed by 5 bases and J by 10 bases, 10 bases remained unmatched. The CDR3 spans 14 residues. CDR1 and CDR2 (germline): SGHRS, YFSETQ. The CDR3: CASRAGTGPGEQFF. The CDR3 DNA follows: TGCGCCAGCAGGGCCGGGACAGGGCCCGGGGAGCAGTTCTTC.

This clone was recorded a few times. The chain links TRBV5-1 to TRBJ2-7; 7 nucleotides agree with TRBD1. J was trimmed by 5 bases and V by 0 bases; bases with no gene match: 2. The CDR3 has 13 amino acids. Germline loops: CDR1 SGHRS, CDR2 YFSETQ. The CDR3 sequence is CASSLGQGHEQYF. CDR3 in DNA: TGCGCCAGCAGCTTGGGACAGGGCCACGAGCAGTACTTC.

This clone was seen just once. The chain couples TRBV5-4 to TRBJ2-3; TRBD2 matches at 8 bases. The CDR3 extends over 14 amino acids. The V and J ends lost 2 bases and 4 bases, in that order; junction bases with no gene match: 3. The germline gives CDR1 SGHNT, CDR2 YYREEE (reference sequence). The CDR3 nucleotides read TGTGCCAGCAGCTTTCGGGGGGGCGCAGATACGCAGTATTTT. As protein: CASSFRGGADTQYF.

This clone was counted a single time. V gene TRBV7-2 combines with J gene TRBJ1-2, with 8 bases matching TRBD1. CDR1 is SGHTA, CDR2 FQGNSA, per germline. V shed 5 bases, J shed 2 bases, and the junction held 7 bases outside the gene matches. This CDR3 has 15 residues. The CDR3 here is CASSPSTGVNYGYTF. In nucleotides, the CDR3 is TGTGCCAGCAGCCCATCGACAGGGGTAAACTATGGCTACACCTTC.

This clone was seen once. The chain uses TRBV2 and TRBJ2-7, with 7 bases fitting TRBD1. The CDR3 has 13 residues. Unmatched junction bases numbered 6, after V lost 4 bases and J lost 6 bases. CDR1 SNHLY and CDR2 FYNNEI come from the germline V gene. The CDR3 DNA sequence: TGTGCCAGCAGTGCCGACAGGGCGGGCGAGCAGTACTTC. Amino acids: CASSADRAGEQYF.

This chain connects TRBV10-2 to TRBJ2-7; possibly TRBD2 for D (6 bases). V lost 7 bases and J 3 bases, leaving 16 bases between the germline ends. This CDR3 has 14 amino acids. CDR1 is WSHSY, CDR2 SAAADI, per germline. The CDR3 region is CASNGGIGGYEQYF. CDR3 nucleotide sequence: TGCGCCAGCAATGGCGGGATAGGCGGCTACGAGCAGTACTTC.

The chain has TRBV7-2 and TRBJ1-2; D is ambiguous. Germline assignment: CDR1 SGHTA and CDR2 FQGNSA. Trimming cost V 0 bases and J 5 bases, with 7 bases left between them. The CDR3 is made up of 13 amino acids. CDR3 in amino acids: CASSLAVRYGYTF. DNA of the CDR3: TGTGCCAGCAGCTTAGCGGTTCGATATGGCTACACCTTC.